This T cell receptor (beta chain) came from a study of human T cells and chemical hapten exposure. About the study: During the approximately 24-week study period, patients had diphenylcyclopropenone applied to the scalp every week.

Noted time point: patch test 1, 2 weeks after DPC sensitization. The treatment: therapeutic diphenylcyclopropenone sensitization with weekly scalp DPC. A few counts support this clonotype. The study used a library that attached unique molecular identifiers to individual cDNA molecules. TCRdb re-called the RACE reads through MiXCR, storing one row per CDR3 protein. The table lists tens of thousands of distinct CDR3 sequences, 32% of them singletons. This CDR3 has 14 amino acids. Trimming cost V 4 bases and J 2 bases, with 10 bases left between them. CDR1 is LGHDT, CDR2 YNNKEL, per germline (reference sequence).

This specimen consisted of whole blood, obtained in connection with sensitization to the hapten diphenylcyclopropenone (DPC). This TCR derives from a man in his forties with alopecia areata. Some clones in this sample may be carry-over from other donors' samples. The chain carries TRBV3-1 and TRBJ2-3; D is unclear. CDR3: CASSRRQVTDTQYF. DNA of the CDR3: TGTGCCAGCAGCCGCCGACAAGTCACAGATACGCAGTATTTT.